The clone carrying this T cell receptor (beta chain) occurred many times. These data are taken from a study of T cells in Graves' hyperthyroidism and ophthalmopathy. Trimming pared 2 bases from V and 2 bases from J, leaving 11 bases between. This CDR3 is 14 amino acids long. Per germline, CDR1 SGDLS and CDR2 YYNGEE. What was amplified from RNA transcripts were TCR beta CDR3 regions. Using the HTBI primer set, a first-round RT-PCR was run on the TCR CDR3. TCRdb processed the multiplex PCR reads anew with MiXCR; each CDR3 protein has one entry. Of about 420,000 distinct CDR3 sequences in the sample, around 15% were seen once.

The source is a woman aged 18 to 35 with Graves' hyperthyroidism. The chain combines TRBV9 with TRBJ2-7; D possibly corresponds to TRBD2 (5 bases). What was sequenced was blood. CDR3 in amino acids: CASSVSGTTYEQYF. DNA for the CDR3: TGTGCCAGCAGCGTCAGCGGAACAACCTACGAGCAGTACTTC.